The 17 T cell receptor beta chains below all came from one sample that was sequenced in a study of OX40 agonist ivuxolimab in advanced cancers. The data were produced by immunoSEQ multiplex PCR, yet TCRdb's version contains in-frame clones alone and is incomplete. This sample has some 19,000 clones, with over 60% found just once. Sequencing used CD4+ or CD8+ T cells sorted from blood, obtained in a trial of the OX40 agonist ivuxolimab. The receptors originated from an adult with an advanced solid tumor such as melanoma, head and neck, liver or kidney cancer.

This chain connects TRBV20-1 to TRBJ1-1; D is unresolved. Deletions cut 4 bases from V and 4 bases from J, with 7 bases between. CDR1 and CDR2 (germline): DFQATT, SNEGSKA (reference sequence). The CDR3 is 11 residues long. CDR3 DNA sequence: TGCAGTGCTATAGGCCTCACTGAAGCTTTCTTT. It codes for CSAIGLTEAFF.

The rearrangement uses TRBV5-5 and TRBJ1-5, with 10 bases that match TRBD1. Germline loops: CDR1 SGHKS, CDR2 YYEKEE (reference sequence). V lost 4 bases and J lost 4; bases outside the gene matches: 8. The CDR3 consists of 16 residues. The CDR3 region is CASSEGTGARNQPQHF. The DNA for the CDR3 is TGTGCCAGCAGCGAGGGGACAGGGGCACGGAATCAGCCCCAGCATTTT.

This chain links TRBV7-9 with TRBJ1-4; D not certain. Trimming removed 4 bases from V and 5 bases from J, with 11 bases in between. This CDR3 contains 14 residues. Germline loops: CDR1 SEHNR, CDR2 FQNEAQ (reference sequence). The CDR3 protein is CASSSGLGNEKLFF. The CDR3 DNA is TGTGCCAGCAGCTCGGGCTTGGGCAATGAAAAACTGTTTTTT.

The rearrangement links TRBV11-3 to TRBJ2-2, with D tentatively TRBD1 (6 bases). The CDR3 has 16 amino acids. From germline, CDR1 is SGHNT and CDR2 YENEEA. Trimming took off 4 bases at V and 4 bases at J, with 16 bases between the two ends. CDR3 DNA sequence: TGTGCCAGCAGCTCGTCGGACAGCGCCTTCACCGGGGAGCTGTTTTTT. Protein: CASSSSDSAFTGELFF.

The CDR3 spells CASSLTQGGDYEQYF. The CDR3 DNA reads as TGCGCCAGCAGCTTGACCCAGGGTGGCGATTACGAGCAGTACTTC. The gene calls are TRBV5-1 and TRBJ2-7; a weak D match, TRBD1 (5 bases). Germline lookup yields CDR1 SGHRS and CDR2 YFSETQ. The CDR3 is 15 residues long. Trimming stripped 1 base from V and 4 bases from J, with 15 bases between.

The CDR3: CASSRPLTTGNYGYTF. In DNA, the CDR3 is TGTGCCAGTAGTCGCCCCCTTACGACAGGAAACTATGGCTACACCTTC. This rearrangement joins TRBV19 to TRBJ1-2, with a possible D match to TRBD1 (6 bases). The CDR3 spans 16 residues. CDR1 is LNHDA, CDR2 SQIVND, per germline (reference sequence). With 5 bases removed from V and 2 bases from J, the gap between germline ends came to 18 bases.

CDR3 in amino acids: CASSLLSGTGTYGYTF. Written as DNA, the CDR3 is TGTGCCAGCAGCCTATTGAGCGGCACAGGTACTTATGGCTACACCTTC. The chain links TRBV5-4 to TRBJ1-2, with a weak D call TRBD1 (5 bases). The CDR3 length is 16 residues. Germline CDR1 and CDR2: SGHNT and YYREEE (reference sequence). Trimming took off 4 bases at V and 5 bases at J, with 21 bases between the two ends.

The V and J genes are TRBV25-1 and TRBJ1-2, with D uncertain. V was pared by 2 bases and J by 2 bases, with 12 bases between. Germline CDR1 MGHDK, CDR2 SYGVNS. The CDR3 contains 15 residues. CDR3: CASSEGPLGNYGYTF. For the CDR3, the DNA is TGTGCCAGCAGTGAAGGGCCGCTTGGAAACTATGGCTACACCTTC.

This clone was observed a single time. The V call is TRBV5-6, the J call TRBJ2-3, with TRBD1 matching over 7 bases. J gave up 6 bases and V 4 bases, and 8 bases lay outside the gene matches. The V gene's germline CDR1 is SGHDT and CDR2 YYEEEE. The length of the CDR3 is 14 residues. The DNA for the CDR3 is TGTGCCAGCAGCACCCGGACAGGTTTCGATACGCAGTATTTT. This encodes CASSTRTGFDTQYF.

The chain has TRBV9 and TRBJ2-3; D possibly corresponds to TRBD2 (7 bases). Deletions cut 0 bases from V and 2 bases from J, with 10 bases between. This CDR3 spans 15 amino acids. Per germline, CDR1 SGDLS and CDR2 YYNGEE. In DNA form, the CDR3 reads TGTGCCAGCAGCGTAGCGGGGGGCTCCACAGATACGCAGTATTTT. As protein: CASSVAGGSTDTQYF.

This chain joins TRBV5-1 and TRBJ1-1; 8 bases match TRBD1. The V and J ends lost 0 bases and 1 base, in that order; junction bases with no gene match: 2. CDR1 is SGHRS and CDR2 is YFSETQ in the germline V gene. The CDR3 extends over 15 amino acids. DNA of the CDR3: TGCGCCAGCAGCTTGGCAGGGGGCTCGAACACTGAAGCTTTCTTT. Its protein product is CASSLAGGSNTEAFF.

This chain uses TRBV7-2 with TRBJ2-7; no clear D gene. Trimming took off 1 base at V and 6 bases at J, with 16 bases between the two ends. Germline loops: CDR1 SGHTA, CDR2 FQGNSA. There are 15 residues in the CDR3. The CDR3 here is CASSLEFGLDTEQYF. DNA of the CDR3: TGTGCCAGCAGCTTAGAATTCGGTCTAGACACCGAGCAGTACTTC.

The chain recombines TRBV28 with TRBJ1-2; 8 nucleotides line up with TRBD1. Germline trimming cut 6 bases from V and 7 bases from J; bases unmatched to any gene: 13. This CDR3 spans 15 amino acids. From germline, CDR1 is MDHEN and CDR2 SYDVKM. As DNA, the CDR3 is TGTGCCAGCAGGGCAATACAGGGGGATGTCTCTGGCTACACCTTC. This sequence encodes CASRAIQGDVSGYTF.

This chain links TRBV7-9 with TRBJ2-1, with D hard to call. V shed 4 bases and J shed 5 bases, with 12 bases lying between them. Germline CDR1 reads SEHNR; CDR2 reads FQNEAQ (reference sequence). The CDR3 has 14 residues. CDR3 sequence: CASSSMGNNNEQFF. As DNA, the CDR3 is TGTGCCAGCAGCTCCATGGGTAATAACAATGAGCAGTTCTTC.

This clone is judged medium-sized. The chain links TRBV27 to TRBJ1-2; TRBD1 matches at 8 bases. Germline loops: CDR1 MNHEY, CDR2 SMNVEV (reference sequence). Trimming took 5 bases from V and 8 from J; bases not matched to a gene: 10. This CDR3 has 14 residues. As DNA, the CDR3 is TGTGCCAGCAGTCCCCGACAGGGGAATAGAGGCTACACCTTC. Protein sequence: CASSPRQGNRGYTF.

The J gene is TRBJ1-1, the V gene TRBV10-3, with D perhaps matching TRBD1 (5 bases). CDR1 and CDR2 (germline): ENHRY, SYGVKD. The germline V and J ends were trimmed by 6 bases and 1 base, with 15 bases remaining between them. The CDR3 totals 15 residues. The CDR3 DNA reads as TGTGCCATCAGGCGGACGGGGGGGAGGAACACTGAAGCTTTCTTT. Amino acid sequence: CAIRRTGGRNTEAFF.

This chain joins TRBV4-2 and TRBJ2-3, with 14 bases matching TRBD2. Germline V CDR1 and CDR2: LGHNA, YNFKEQ. The J segment lost 1 base and the V segment lost 0 bases, leaving 9 bases of the junction unmatched. The CDR3 has 20 amino acids. CDR3 bases: TGTGCCAGCAGCCAAGATAGGGCCGGGACTAGCGGGGGACGCACAGATACGCAGTATTTT. Its protein product is CASSQDRAGTSGGRTDTQYF.